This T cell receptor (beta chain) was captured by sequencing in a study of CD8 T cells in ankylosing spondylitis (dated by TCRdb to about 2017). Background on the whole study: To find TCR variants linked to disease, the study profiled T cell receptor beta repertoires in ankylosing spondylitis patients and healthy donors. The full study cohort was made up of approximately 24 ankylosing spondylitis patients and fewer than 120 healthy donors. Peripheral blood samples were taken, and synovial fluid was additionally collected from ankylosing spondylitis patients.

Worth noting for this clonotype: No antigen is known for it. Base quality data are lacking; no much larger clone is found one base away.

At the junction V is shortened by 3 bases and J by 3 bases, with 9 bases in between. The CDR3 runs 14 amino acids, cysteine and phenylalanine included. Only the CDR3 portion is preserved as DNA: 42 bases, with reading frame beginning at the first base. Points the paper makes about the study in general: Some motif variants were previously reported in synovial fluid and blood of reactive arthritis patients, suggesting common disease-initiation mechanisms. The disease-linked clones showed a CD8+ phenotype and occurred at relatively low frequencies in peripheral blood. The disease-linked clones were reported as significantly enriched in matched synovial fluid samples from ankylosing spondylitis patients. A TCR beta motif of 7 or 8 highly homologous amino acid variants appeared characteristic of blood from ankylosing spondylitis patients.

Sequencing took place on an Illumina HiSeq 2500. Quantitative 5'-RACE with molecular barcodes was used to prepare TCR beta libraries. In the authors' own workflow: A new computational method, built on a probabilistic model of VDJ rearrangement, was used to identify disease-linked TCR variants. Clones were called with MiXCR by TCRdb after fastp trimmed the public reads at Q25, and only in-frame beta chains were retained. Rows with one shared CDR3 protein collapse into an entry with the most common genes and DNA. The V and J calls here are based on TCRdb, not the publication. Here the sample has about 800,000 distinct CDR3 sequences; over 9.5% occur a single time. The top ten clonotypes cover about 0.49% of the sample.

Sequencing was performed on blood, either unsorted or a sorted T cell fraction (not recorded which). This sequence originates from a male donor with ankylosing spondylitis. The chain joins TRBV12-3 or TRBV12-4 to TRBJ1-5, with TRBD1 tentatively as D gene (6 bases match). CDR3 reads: CASSFRTANQPQHF. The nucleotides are TGTGCCAGCAGTTTTAGGACAGCCAATCAGCCCCAGCATTTT.